This T cell receptor (beta chain) was identified during a study of blood T cell repertoires in COVID-19. This CDR3 comprises 11 residues. V lost 6 bases, J lost 1 base, and 3 bases lay in between. Data came from immunoSEQ multiplex PCR; TCRdb stores just in-frame clones and leaves some out. The repertoire holds more than 85,000 clones, 85% to 90% seen once, with about 3% in the top ten. The chain links TRBV12-3 or TRBV12-4 to TRBJ1-2; D uncertain. The source material was peripheral blood. The clonotype originates from a man aged 50-59 years with active or convalescent COVID-19. The CDR3 sequence is CASSHNYGYTF. CDR3 DNA sequence: TGTGCCAGCAGCCATAACTATGGCTACACCTTC.